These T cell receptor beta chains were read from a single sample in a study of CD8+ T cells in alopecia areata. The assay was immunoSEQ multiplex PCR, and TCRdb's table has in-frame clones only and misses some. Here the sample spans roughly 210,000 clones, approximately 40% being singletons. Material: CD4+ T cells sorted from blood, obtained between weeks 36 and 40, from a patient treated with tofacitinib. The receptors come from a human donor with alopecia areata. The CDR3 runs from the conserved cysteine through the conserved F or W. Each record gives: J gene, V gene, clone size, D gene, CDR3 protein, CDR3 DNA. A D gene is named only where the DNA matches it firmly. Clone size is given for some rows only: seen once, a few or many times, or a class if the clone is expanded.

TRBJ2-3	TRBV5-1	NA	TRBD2	CASSWATSGTDTQYF	TGCGCCAGCAGCTGGGCGACTAGCGGCACAGATACGCAGTATTTT
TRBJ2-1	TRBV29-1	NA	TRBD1	CSVSGTGYNEQFF	TGCAGCGTCTCCGGGACAGGCTACAATGAGCAGTTCTTC
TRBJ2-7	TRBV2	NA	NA	CASSKGGAALWKQYF	TGTGCCAGCAGTAAGGGAGGCGCCGCCCTTTGGAAGCAGTACTTC
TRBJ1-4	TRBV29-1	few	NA	CSVEDPVNEKLFF	TGCAGCGTTGAAGATCCAGTAAATGAAAAACTGTTTTTT
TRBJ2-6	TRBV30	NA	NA	CAWGRRGSSGANVLTF	TGTGCCTGGGGAAGGAGGGGCAGCTCTGGGGCCAACGTCCTGACTTTC
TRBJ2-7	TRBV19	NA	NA	CASSISSGAYEQYF	TGTGCCAGTAGTATATCGTCAGGAGCCTACGAGCAGTACTTC
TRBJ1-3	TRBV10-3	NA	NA	CAISEAGNTIYF	TGTGCCATCAGTGAGGCGGGAAACACCATATATTTT
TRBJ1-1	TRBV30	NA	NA	CAWSDGPTEAFF	TGTGCCTGGAGTGACGGGCCCACTGAAGCTTTCTTT
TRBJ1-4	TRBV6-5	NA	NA	CATSLGSGGEKLFF	TGTGCCACCAGCTTGGGGTCCGGGGGCGAAAAACTGTTTTTT
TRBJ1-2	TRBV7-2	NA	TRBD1	CASSWGQGGLSGGYTF	TGTGCCAGCAGCTGGGGACAGGGGGGACTTAGTGGTGGCTACACCTTC
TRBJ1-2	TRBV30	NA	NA	CAWSGGPYGYTF	TGTGCCTGGAGTGGGGGGCCTTATGGCTACACCTTC
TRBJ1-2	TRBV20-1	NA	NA	CSADSRYGYTF	TGCAGTGCGGACTCCCGGTATGGCTACACCTTC
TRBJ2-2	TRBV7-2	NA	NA	CASSWQGANTGELFF	TGTGCCAGCAGCTGGCAGGGCGCGAACACCGGGGAGCTGTTTTTT
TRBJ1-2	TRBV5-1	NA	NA	CASSPLGDSYGYTF	TGCGCCAGCAGCCCATTGGGAGACAGCTATGGCTACACCTTC
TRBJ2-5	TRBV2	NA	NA	CASSDLQETQYF	TGTGCCAGCAGTGATCTCCAAGAGACCCAGTACTTC
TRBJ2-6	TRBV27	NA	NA	CASSPQLGTGANVLTF	TGTGCCAGCAGTCCCCAATTAGGAACTGGGGCCAACGTCCTGACTTTC
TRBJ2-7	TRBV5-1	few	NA	CASSLDRSYEQYF	TGCGCCAGCAGCTTGGACAGGTCCTACGAGCAGTACTTC
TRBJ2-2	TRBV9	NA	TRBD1	CASNSETGVGTGELFF	TGTGCCAGCAACTCAGAGACAGGGGTCGGAACCGGGGAGCTGTTTTTT
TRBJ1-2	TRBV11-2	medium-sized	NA	CASSPQGRNYGYTF	TGTGCCAGCAGCCCCCAGGGGCGGAACTATGGCTACACCTTC
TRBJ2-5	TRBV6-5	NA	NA	CASSKQGVDQYF	TGTGCCAGCAGTAAACAGGGAGTGGACCAGTACTTC
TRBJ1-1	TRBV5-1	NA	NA	CASSFVDQNTEAFF	TGCGCCAGCAGCTTTGTGGATCAGAACACTGAAGCTTTCTTT
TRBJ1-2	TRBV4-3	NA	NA	CASSQVTGNYGYTF	TGCGCCAGCAGCCAAGTAACAGGGAACTATGGCTACACCTTC
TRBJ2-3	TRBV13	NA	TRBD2	CASSFGTSGSHADTQYF	TGTGCCAGCAGCTTCGGGACTAGCGGGAGTCATGCAGATACGCAGTATTTT
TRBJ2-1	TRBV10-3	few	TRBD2	CAISGGSENEQFF	TGTGCCATCAGTGGCGGGAGTGAGAATGAGCAGTTCTTC
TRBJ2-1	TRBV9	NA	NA	CASSPFGGSGNEQFF	TGTGCCAGCAGCCCGTTTGGGGGCAGCGGCAATGAGCAGTTCTTC
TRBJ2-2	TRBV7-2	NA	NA	CASSLLQGSTGELFF	TGTGCCAGCAGCTTACTTCAGGGATCCACCGGGGAGCTGTTTTTT
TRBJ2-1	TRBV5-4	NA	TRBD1	CASSLNRGVQFF	TGTGCCAGCAGCCTGAACAGGGGGGTGCAGTTCTTC
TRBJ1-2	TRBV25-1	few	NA	CASSDMGHPGLTF	TGTGCCAGCAGTGATATGGGACACCCCGGGCTTACCTTC
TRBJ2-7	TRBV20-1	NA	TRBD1	CSARSTGWNF	TGCAGTGCTAGATCGACAGGGTGGAACTTC
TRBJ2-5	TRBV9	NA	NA	CASSVEGQTETQYF	TGTGCCAGCAGCGTAGAGGGACAAACGGAGACCCAGTACTTC
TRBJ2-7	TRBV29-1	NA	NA	CSVAGEVAKPYEQYF	TGCAGCGTTGCCGGCGAGGTAGCGAAACCCTACGAGCAGTACTTC
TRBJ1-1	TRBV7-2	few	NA	CASTPREGRTEAFF	TGTGCCAGCACCCCTCGGGAGGGAAGAACTGAAGCTTTCTTT
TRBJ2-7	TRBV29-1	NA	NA	CSANQGNEQYF	TGCAGCGCAAACCAGGGAAACGAGCAGTACTTC
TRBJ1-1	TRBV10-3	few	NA	CAISEGQSLSEAFF	TGTGCCATCAGTGAGGGACAGTCTTTAAGTGAAGCTTTCTTT
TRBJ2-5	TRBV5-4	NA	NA	CASSVGSQETQYF	TGTGCCAGCAGCGTAGGGTCGCAAGAGACCCAGTACTTC
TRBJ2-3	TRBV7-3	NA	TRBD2	CASSLTGTRPTDTQYF	TGTGCCAGCAGCTTAACCGGGACTAGACCCACAGATACGCAGTATTTT
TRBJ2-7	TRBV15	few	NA	CATSLDSSVDEQYF	TGTGCCACCAGCCTGGACTCCTCCGTTGATGAGCAGTACTTC
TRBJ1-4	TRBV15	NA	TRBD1	CATSRAGGVEEKLFF	TGTGCCACCAGCAGAGCAGGGGGAGTGGAAGAAAAACTGTTTTTT
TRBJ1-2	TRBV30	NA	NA	CAWSVRYRENYGYTF	TGTGCCTGGAGTGTGAGGTACAGGGAAAACTATGGCTACACCTTC
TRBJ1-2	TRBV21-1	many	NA	CARRQGNYGYTF	TGTGCCAGGAGACAGGGGAACTATGGCTACACCTTC
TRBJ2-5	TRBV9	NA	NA	CASSVGQGRLETQYF	TGTGCCAGCAGCGTAGGGCAGGGACGGTTGGAGACCCAGTACTTC
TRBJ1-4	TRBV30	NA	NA	CAWSPRWRQPNEKLFF	TGTGCCTGGAGTCCCCGTTGGCGGCAGCCTAATGAAAAACTGTTTTTT
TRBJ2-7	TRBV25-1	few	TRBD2	CASTSTSASYEQYF	TGTGCCAGCACTTCGACTAGCGCCTCCTACGAGCAGTACTTC
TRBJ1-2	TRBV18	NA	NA	CASSSGTNYGYTF	TGTGCCAGCTCAAGCGGAACTAACTATGGCTACACCTTC
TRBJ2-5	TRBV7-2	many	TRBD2	CASSLPAGGGQTQYF	TGTGCCAGCAGCTTGCCGGCAGGCGGGGGACAGACCCAGTACTTC
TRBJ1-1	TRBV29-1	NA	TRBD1	CSVTRGQGATEAFF	TGCAGCGTCACGAGAGGGCAGGGGGCCACTGAAGCTTTCTTT